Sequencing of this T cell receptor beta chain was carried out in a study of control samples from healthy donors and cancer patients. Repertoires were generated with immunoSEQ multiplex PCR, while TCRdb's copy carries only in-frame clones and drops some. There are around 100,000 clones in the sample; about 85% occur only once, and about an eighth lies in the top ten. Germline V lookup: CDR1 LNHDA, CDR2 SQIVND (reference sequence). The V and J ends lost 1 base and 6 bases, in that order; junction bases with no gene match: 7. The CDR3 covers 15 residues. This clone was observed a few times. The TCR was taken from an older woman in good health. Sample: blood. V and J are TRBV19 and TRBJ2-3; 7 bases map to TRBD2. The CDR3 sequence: CASSIGAGRMDTQYF. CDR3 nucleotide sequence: TGTGCCAGTAGTATAGGAGCGGGGAGGATGGATACGCAGTATTTT. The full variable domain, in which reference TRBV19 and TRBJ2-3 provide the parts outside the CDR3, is DGGITQSPKYLFRKEGQNVTLSCEQNLNHDAMYWYRQDPGQGLRLIYYSQIVNDFQKGDIAEGYSVSREKKESFPLTVTSAQKNPTAFYLCASSIGAGRMDTQYFGPGTRLTVL.